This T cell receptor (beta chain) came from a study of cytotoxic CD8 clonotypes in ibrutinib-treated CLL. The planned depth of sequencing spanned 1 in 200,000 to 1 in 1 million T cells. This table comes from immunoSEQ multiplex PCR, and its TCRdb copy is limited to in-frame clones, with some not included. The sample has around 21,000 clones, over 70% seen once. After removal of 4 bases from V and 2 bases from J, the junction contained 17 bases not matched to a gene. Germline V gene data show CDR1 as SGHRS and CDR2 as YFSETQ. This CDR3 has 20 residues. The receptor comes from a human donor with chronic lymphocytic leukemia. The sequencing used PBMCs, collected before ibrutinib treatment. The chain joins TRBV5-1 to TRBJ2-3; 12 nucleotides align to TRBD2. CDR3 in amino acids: CASSLQRGSRTSGTTDTQYF. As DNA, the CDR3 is TGCGCCAGCAGCCTCCAGAGGGGGTCCCGGACTAGCGGGACCACAGATACGCAGTATTTT.